This TCR beta chain was recorded in a study of control samples from healthy donors and cancer patients. Germline V gene lookup returns CDR1 SGHDT and CDR2 YYEEEE. The junction had 16 bases not matched to a gene; V was cut back by 4 bases and J by 7 bases. The CDR3 has 17 amino acids. Data came from immunoSEQ multiplex PCR; TCRdb stores just in-frame clones and leaves some out. Found here are 130,000 or so clones, approximately 94% of them singletons; the top ten hold about 12%. The V gene is TRBV5-6, the J gene TRBJ1-3; 8 bases line up with TRBD1. Sequencing used blood. The receptor comes from a man between 40 and 49 years old in good health. CDR3 bases: TGTGCCAGCAGCACCCCAAGTAGAGGACAGGGAGAGAACACCATATATTTT. It codes for CASSTPSRGQGENTIYF.